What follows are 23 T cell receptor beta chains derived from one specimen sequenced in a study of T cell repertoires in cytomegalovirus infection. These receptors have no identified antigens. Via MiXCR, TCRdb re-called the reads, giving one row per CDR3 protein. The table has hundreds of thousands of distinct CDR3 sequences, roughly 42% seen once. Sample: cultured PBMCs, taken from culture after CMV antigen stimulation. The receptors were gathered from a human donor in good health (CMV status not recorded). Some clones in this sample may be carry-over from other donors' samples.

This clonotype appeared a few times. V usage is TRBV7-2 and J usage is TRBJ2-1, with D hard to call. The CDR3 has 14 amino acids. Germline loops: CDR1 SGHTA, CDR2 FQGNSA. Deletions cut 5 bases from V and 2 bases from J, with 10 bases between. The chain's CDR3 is CASSAHKTYNEQFF. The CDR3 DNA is TGTGCCAGCAGCGCCCACAAAACCTACAATGAGCAGTTCTTC.

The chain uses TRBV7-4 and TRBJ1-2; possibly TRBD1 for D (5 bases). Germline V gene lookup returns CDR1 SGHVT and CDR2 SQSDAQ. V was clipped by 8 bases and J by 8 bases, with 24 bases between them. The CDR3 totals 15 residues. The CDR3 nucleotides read TGTGCCAGCTCAGACGAAGGGACCGTTAGGCAAGGCTACACCTTC. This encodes CASSDEGTVRQGYTF.

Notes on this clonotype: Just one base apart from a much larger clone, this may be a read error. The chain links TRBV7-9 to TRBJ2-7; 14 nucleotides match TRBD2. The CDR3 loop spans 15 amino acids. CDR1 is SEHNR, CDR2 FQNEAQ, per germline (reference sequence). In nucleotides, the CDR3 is TGTGCCAGCACCCAAGGGACTAGCGGGAGCCACGAGCAGTGCTTC. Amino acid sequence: CASTQGTSGSHEQCF.

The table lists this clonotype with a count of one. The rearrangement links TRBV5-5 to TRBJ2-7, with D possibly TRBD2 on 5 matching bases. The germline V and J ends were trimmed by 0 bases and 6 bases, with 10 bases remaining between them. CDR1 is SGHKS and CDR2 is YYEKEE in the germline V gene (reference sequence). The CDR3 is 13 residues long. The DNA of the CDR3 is TGTGCCAGCAGCTTGGGAAGCGCGGGCGAGCAGTACTTC. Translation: CASSLGSAGEQYF.

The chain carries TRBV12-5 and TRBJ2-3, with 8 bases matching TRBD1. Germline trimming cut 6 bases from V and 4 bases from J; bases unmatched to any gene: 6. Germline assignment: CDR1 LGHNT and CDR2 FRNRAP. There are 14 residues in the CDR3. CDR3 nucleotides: TGTGCTAGTGGGGTGGGGACAGGCGCAGATACGCAGTATTTT. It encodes CASGVGTGADTQYF.

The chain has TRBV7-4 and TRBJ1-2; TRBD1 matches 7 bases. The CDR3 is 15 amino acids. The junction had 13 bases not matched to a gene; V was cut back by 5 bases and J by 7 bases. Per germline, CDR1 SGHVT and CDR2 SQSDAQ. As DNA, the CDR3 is TGTGCCAGCAGCAAATCGAGAGGGGGCTCATCTGGCTACACCTTC. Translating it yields CASSKSRGGSSGYTF.

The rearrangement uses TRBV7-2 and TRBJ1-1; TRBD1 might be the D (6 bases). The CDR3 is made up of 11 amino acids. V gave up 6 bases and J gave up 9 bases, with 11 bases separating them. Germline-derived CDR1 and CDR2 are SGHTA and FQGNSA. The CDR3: CASSSDRKAFF. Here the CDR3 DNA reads TGTGCCAGCAGTTCCGACAGGAAAGCTTTCTTT.

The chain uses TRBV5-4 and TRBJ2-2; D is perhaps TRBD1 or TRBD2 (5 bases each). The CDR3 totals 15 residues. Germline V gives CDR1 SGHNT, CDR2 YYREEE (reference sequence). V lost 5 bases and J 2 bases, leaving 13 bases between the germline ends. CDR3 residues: CASRPPGRNTGELFF. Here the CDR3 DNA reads TGTGCCAGCAGACCGCCGGGACGTAACACCGGGGAGCTGTTTTTT. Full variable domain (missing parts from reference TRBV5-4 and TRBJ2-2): ETGVTQSPTHLIKTRGQQVTLRCSSQSGHNTVSWYQQALGQGPQFIFQYYREEENGRGNFPPRFSGLQFPNYSSELNVNALELDDSALYLCASRPPGRNTGELFFGEGSRLTVL.

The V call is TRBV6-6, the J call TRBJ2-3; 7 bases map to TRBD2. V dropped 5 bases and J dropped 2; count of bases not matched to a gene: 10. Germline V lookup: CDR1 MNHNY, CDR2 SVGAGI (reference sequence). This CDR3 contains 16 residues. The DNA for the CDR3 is TGTGCCAGCAGTGACCCTCTAGCGGACCTCACAGATACGCAGTATTTT. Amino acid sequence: CASSDPLADLTDTQYF.

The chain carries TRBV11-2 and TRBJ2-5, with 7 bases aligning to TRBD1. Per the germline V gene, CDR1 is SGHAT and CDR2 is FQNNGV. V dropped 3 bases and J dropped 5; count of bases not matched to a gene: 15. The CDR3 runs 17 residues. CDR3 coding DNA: TGTGCCAGCAGCTTCCCCCGCTCGACAGGGTTCCAGGAGACCCAGTACTTC. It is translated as CASSFPRSTGFQETQYF.

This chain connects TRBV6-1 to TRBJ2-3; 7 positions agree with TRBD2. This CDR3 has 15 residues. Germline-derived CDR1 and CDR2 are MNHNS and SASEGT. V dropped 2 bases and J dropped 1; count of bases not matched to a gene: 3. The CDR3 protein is CASSEYRGGTDTQYF. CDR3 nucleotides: TGTGCCAGCAGTGAATACCGGGGGGGCACAGATACGCAGTATTTT.

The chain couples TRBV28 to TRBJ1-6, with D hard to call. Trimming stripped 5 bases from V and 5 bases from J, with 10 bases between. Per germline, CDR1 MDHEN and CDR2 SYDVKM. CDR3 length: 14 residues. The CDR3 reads CASSEAPNNSPLHF. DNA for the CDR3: TGTGCCAGCAGTGAAGCCCCTAATAATTCACCCCTCCACTTT.

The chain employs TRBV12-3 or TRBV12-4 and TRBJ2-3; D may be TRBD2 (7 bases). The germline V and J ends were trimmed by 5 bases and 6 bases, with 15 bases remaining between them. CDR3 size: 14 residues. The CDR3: CASSRTEGGDTQYF. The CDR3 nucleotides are TGTGCCAGCAGTCGGACAGAGGGGGGGGATACGCAGTATTTT.

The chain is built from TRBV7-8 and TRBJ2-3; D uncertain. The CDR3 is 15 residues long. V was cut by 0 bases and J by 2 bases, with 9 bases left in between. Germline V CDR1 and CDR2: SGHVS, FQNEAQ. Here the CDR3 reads CASSLAGRNTDTQYF. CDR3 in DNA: TGTGCCAGCAGCTTAGCCGGCAGGAACACAGATACGCAGTATTTT.

The CDR3 loop is CASSPFPGLAGGRTDTQYF. CDR3 nucleotides: TGCGCCAGCAGCCCTTTCCCGGGACTAGCGGGGGGCCGCACAGATACGCAGTATTTT. V gene TRBV4-1 combines with J gene TRBJ2-3, with TRBD2 matching 15 bases. The CDR3 consists of 19 residues. CDR1 and CDR2 from the germline V gene are MGHRA and YSYEKL. The junction had 9 bases not matched to a gene; V was cut back by 4 bases and J by 1 base.

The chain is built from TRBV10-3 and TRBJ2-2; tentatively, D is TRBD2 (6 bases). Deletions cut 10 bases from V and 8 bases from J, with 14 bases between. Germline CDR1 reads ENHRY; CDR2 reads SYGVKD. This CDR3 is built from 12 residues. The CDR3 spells CATQGGAGELFF. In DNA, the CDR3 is TGTGCCACCCAGGGCGGGGCTGGGGAGCTGTTTTTT.

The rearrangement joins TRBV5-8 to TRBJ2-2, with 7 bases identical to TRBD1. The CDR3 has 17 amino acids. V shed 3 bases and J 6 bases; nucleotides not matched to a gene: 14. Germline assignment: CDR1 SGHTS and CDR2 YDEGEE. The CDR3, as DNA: TGTGCCAGCAGCTGGGGCGTTGGGCAGGGGGAACCCGGGGAGCTGTTTTTT. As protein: CASSWGVGQGEPGELFF.

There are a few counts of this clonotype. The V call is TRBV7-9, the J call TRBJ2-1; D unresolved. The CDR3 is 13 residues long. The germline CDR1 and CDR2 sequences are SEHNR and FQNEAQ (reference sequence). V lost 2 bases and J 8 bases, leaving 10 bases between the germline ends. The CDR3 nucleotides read TGTGCCAGCAGCTTATCGGTCGACGATGAGCAGTTCTTC. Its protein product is CASSLSVDDEQFF.

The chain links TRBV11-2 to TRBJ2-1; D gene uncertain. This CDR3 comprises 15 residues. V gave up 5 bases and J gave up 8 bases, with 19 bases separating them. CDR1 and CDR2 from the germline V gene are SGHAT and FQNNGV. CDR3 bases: TGTGCCAGCAGCCCCCTACGCAGCCCCGCCGATGAGCAGTTCTTC. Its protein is CASSPLRSPADEQFF.

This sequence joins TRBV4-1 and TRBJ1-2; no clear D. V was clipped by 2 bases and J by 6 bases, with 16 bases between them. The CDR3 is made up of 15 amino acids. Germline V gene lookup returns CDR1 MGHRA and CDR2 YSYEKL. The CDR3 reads CASSQPIARINGYTF. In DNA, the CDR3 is TGCGCCAGCAGCCAACCGATCGCCCGGATAAATGGCTACACCTTC.

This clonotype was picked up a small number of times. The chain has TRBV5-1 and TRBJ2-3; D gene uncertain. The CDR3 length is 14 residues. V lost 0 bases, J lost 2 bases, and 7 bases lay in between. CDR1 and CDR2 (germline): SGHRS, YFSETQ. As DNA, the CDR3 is TGCGCCAGCAGCTTGGAGGTAGACACAGATACGCAGTATTTT. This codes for CASSLEVDTDTQYF.

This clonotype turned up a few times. The CDR3 nucleotides read TGCGCCAGCAGCTTAGCCCCCGGGACAGGGCCCTACAATGAGCAGTTCTTC. This translates into CASSLAPGTGPYNEQFF. The chain links TRBV5-1 to TRBJ2-1, with TRBD1 matching over 9 bases. V was pared by 2 bases and J by 2 bases, with 8 bases of the junction left unmatched. This CDR3 spans 17 amino acids. Germline lookup yields CDR1 SGHRS and CDR2 YFSETQ.

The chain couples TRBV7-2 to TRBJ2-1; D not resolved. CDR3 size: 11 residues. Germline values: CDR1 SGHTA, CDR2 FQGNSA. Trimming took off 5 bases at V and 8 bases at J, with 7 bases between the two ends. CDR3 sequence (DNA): TGTGCCAGCAGCCGAGTAGATGAGCAGTTCTTC. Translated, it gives CASSRVDEQFF.